One sample yielded the 16 T cell receptor beta chains listed below, sequenced in a study of blood T cell repertoires in COVID-19. Data came from immunoSEQ multiplex PCR; TCRdb stores just in-frame clones and leaves some out. This sample has roughly 100,000 clones, with around nine tenths found just once. The sample consisted of peripheral blood. The receptor source for this set is a human donor in a cohort sampled during active COVID-19.

The rearrangement links TRBV5-1 to TRBJ2-7, with 8 bases fitting TRBD1. V shed 4 bases, J shed 3 bases, and the junction held 15 bases outside the gene matches. From germline, CDR1 is SGHRS and CDR2 YFSETQ. This CDR3 spans 17 amino acids. The CDR3 sequence: CASSPNIRGPPYYEQYF. CDR3 nucleotide sequence: TGCGCCAGCAGCCCTAATATCAGGGGGCCCCCTTACTACGAGCAGTACTTC.

DNA of the CDR3: TGTGCCAGCAGTGCAAGAATGGGGGGACAGGGGCCAAATGAGCAGTTCTTC. Encoded protein: CASSARMGGQGPNEQFF. The chain carries TRBV2 and TRBJ2-1; 10 bases are a match to TRBD1. Germline V gives CDR1 SNHLY, CDR2 FYNNEI. The CDR3 loop spans 17 amino acids. The V segment lost 4 bases and the J segment 7 bases; nucleotides outside the gene matches: 13.

The chain combines TRBV5-1 with TRBJ2-1; TRBD2 matches at 14 bases. The V and J ends lost 4 bases and 6 bases, in that order; junction bases with no gene match: 9. This CDR3 region has 17 residues. Germline V gene sequence: CDR1 SGHRS, CDR2 YFSETQ. Here the CDR3 reads CASSTVGLAGDPNEQFF. CDR3 nucleotides: TGCGCCAGCAGCACTGTGGGACTAGCGGGAGACCCCAATGAGCAGTTCTTC.

This chain joins TRBV18 and TRBJ1-6, with D tentatively TRBD1 (5 bases). The CDR3 extends over 17 amino acids. Between the trimmed V and J ends, which lost 3 bases and 7 bases, there was a span of 19 bases. From germline, CDR1 is KGHSH and CDR2 LQKENI. CDR3 loop: CASSPVGPGDRNSPLHF. CDR3 nucleotides: TGTGCCAGCTCACCCGTGGGTCCCGGTGACAGAAATTCACCCCTCCACTTT.

V is TRBV4-3 and J is TRBJ1-1, with D unresolved. This CDR3 has 13 residues. The ends were cut back, 0 bases at V and 10 bases at J, with 12 bases in the middle. CDR1 and CDR2 (germline): LGHNA, YSLEER. The CDR3 sequence: CASSQDGWSGAFF. The CDR3 DNA reads TGCGCCAGCAGCCAAGACGGTTGGAGCGGAGCTTTCTTT.

CDR3 protein: CASSFWFAGVGEQYF. The CDR3 coding sequence is TGTGCCAGCAGTTTTTGGTTTGCGGGGGTTGGAGAGCAGTACTTC. The chain has TRBV28 and TRBJ2-7, with TRBD2 matching 7 bases. This CDR3 comprises 15 residues. CDR1 and CDR2 (germline): MDHEN, SYDVKM. V gave up 3 bases and J gave up 7 bases; unmatched junction bases: 12.

The CDR3: CASSQSSSPGETQYF. The CDR3 nucleotides are TGTGCCAGCAGCCAATCGTCTAGTCCGGGGGAGACCCAGTACTTC. The chain links TRBV7-7 to TRBJ2-5, with D possibly being TRBD2 (5 bases). The CDR3 sequence is 15 residues long. Trimming cost V 5 bases and J 5 bases, with 18 bases left between them. Germline V gene data show CDR1 as SSHAT and CDR2 as FNYEAQ (reference sequence).

This sequence joins TRBV7-2 and TRBJ1-5; D possibly corresponds to TRBD1 (6 bases). The germline V and J ends were trimmed by 2 bases and 6 bases, with 8 bases remaining between them. Germline V CDR1 and CDR2: SGHTA, FQGNSA. CDR3 length: 13 amino acids. This CDR3 is CASSLPGAQPQHF. DNA for the CDR3: TGTGCCAGCAGCTTACCAGGGGCTCAGCCCCAGCATTTT.

The chain joins TRBV19 to TRBJ1-5, with D perhaps TRBD1 (5 bases). Germline V gene data show CDR1 as LNHDA and CDR2 as SQIVND (reference sequence). V lost 7 bases and J 0 bases, leaving 16 bases between the germline ends. The CDR3 is 16 residues long. The CDR3 DNA is TGTGCCAGTATGCGGGGCAGGGATTATAGCAATCAGCCCCAGCATTTT. Its protein product is CASMRGRDYSNQPQHF. Supplemented by reference TRBV19 and TRBJ1-5, the full variable domain reads DGGITQSPKYLFRKEGQNVTLSCEQNLNHDAMYWYRQDPGQGLRLIYYSQIVNDFQKGDIAEGYSVSREKKESFPLTVTSAQKNPTAFYLCASMRGRDYSNQPQHFGDGTRLSIL.

The chain couples TRBV30 to TRBJ2-5, with 12 bases that match TRBD2. V trimming: 8 bases; J trimming: 3 bases; junction bases outside the gene matches: 4. The CDR3 loop spans 13 amino acids. The V gene's germline CDR1 is GTSNPN and CDR2 SVGIG (reference sequence). Here the CDR3 DNA reads TGTGCCGGTAGACTAGCGGGAGAAGAGACCCAGTACTTC. Translation: CAGRLAGEETQYF.

The chain combines TRBV19 with TRBJ2-7; 7 bases fit TRBD2. The length of the CDR3 is 17 residues. J gave up 0 bases and V 5 bases, and 13 bases lay outside the gene matches. Germline values: CDR1 LNHDA, CDR2 SQIVND (reference sequence). CDR3 sequence reads: CASSGSSGGFSSYEQYF. The CDR3 DNA is TGTGCCAGTAGTGGTTCTAGCGGAGGGTTCAGCTCCTACGAGCAGTACTTC.

The chain couples TRBV11-2 to TRBJ2-3; TRBD2 agrees at 12 bases. The germline V gene encodes CDR1 SGHAT and CDR2 FQNNGV. This CDR3 spans 15 amino acids. With V trimmed by 5 bases and J by 8 bases, 8 bases remained unmatched. The CDR3 is CASSLGLAGSGTQYF. In DNA, the CDR3 is TGTGCCAGCAGCCTGGGACTAGCGGGCTCCGGTACGCAGTATTTT.

V and J are TRBV28 and TRBJ1-2; 8 positions match TRBD1. Trimming took 6 bases from V and 4 from J; bases not matched to a gene: 10. Germline V gene data show CDR1 as MDHEN and CDR2 as SYDVKM. This CDR3 has 15 amino acids. Here the CDR3 DNA reads TGTGCCAGCAGCCTACCCGGACAGGGAGGCTATGGCTACACCTTC. Translated: CASSLPGQGGYGYTF.

The chain has TRBV24-1 and TRBJ1-3; weak D call: TRBD1 (5 bases). Per germline, CDR1 KGHDR and CDR2 SFDVKD. The CDR3 has 13 amino acids. V was cut by 10 bases and J by 4 bases, with 13 bases left in between. DNA for the CDR3: TGTGCCACACAACAGGATCCCGGAAACACCATATATTTT. This gives the protein CATQQDPGNTIYF.

The chain couples TRBV11-3 to TRBJ2-1, with 8 bases that match TRBD1. Germline CDR1 reads SGHNT; CDR2 reads YENEEA. CDR3 length: 15 residues. J gave up 7 bases and V 3 bases, and 8 bases lay outside the gene matches. CDR3 region: CASSFSHGQGNEQFF. DNA for the CDR3: TGTGCCAGCAGCTTTTCTCATGGACAGGGAAATGAGCAGTTCTTC.

The chain links TRBV24-1 to TRBJ1-5, with D unclear. Per the germline V gene, CDR1 is KGHDR and CDR2 is SFDVKD. The CDR3 has 14 residues. Trimming pared 2 bases from V and 1 base from J, leaving 5 bases between. The DNA of the CDR3 is TGTGCCACCAGTGATTACGGGAGCAATCAGCCCCAGCATTTT. Protein sequence: CATSDYGSNQPQHF.